A single sample gave rise to the 30 T cell receptor beta chains below, sequenced in a study of blood T cell repertoires in COVID-19. Measured with immunoSEQ multiplex PCR; TCRdb has only the in-frame clones, and not every one. The sample has 290,000 or so clones; around nine tenths are singletons. Sequencing used PBMCs or T cells enriched from blood (not recorded which). Receptors originate from a woman younger than 30 who had recovered from COVID-19.

The chain joins TRBV6-5 to TRBJ2-7; D unresolved. This CDR3 is 13 amino acids long. V was cut by 7 bases and J by 4 bases, with 14 bases left in between. Germline V gene sequence: CDR1 MNHEY, CDR2 SVGAGI. This chain's CDR3 is CASIIGGDYEQYF. The DNA of the CDR3 is TGTGCCAGCATAATAGGTGGAGATTACGAGCAGTACTTC.

V and J are TRBV18 and TRBJ1-6; a weak D match, TRBD1 (5 bases). The CDR3 sequence is 15 residues long. V shed 6 bases and J shed 4 bases, with 13 bases lying between them. Germline V CDR1 and CDR2: KGHSH, LQKENI. CDR3 region: CASSPRQSYNSPLHF. The CDR3 coding sequence is TGTGCCAGCTCGCCGAGACAGAGTTATAATTCACCCCTCCACTTT.

The chain is built from TRBV19 and TRBJ1-1; D gene ambiguous. The V gene lost 1 base and the J gene lost 6 bases, with 12 bases spanning the gap. Germline loops: CDR1 LNHDA, CDR2 SQIVND (reference sequence). The CDR3 runs to 14 residues. The CDR3 sequence is CASSIARTGSEAFF. CDR3 nucleotides: TGTGCCAGTAGTATAGCAAGGACGGGATCTGAAGCTTTCTTT.

This chain uses TRBV30 with TRBJ1-5; TRBD1 matches 9 bases. V shed 1 base, J shed 5 bases, and the junction held 6 bases outside the gene matches. Germline assignment: CDR1 GTSNPN and CDR2 SVGIG (reference sequence). The length of the CDR3 is 15 residues. CDR3 nucleotides: TGTGCCTGGAGTGGAGACAGGGGGGTTCATCAGCCCCAGCATTTT. It codes for CAWSGDRGVHQPQHF.

This chain joins TRBV12-3 or TRBV12-4 and TRBJ1-1; D is unresolved. The V end was cut by 5 bases, the J end by 2 bases, with 9 bases between. The CDR3 extends over 13 amino acids. In DNA, the CDR3 is TGTGCCAGCAGTCGCAGACTCAACACTGAAGCTTTCTTT. Amino acids: CASSRRLNTEAFF.

Only a few counts were recorded for this clone. The chain employs TRBV6-4 and TRBJ2-3; tentatively, D is TRBD2 (5 bases). The V end was cut by 3 bases, the J end by 5 bases, with 12 bases between. CDR3 length: 14 amino acids. Germline values: CDR1 MRHNA, CDR2 SNTAGT. The CDR3 sequence: CASSDGDGGDTQYF. The DNA for the CDR3 is TGTGCCAGCAGTGATGGTGACGGAGGAGATACGCAGTATTTT.

The chain joins TRBV30 to TRBJ1-5; a weak D match, TRBD1 (6 bases). The CDR3 length is 12 residues. CDR1 GTSNPN and CDR2 SVGIG come from the germline V gene (reference sequence). The ends were cut back, 7 bases at V and 3 bases at J, with 10 bases in the middle. CDR3 region: CAFRQDNQPQHF. The DNA for the CDR3 is TGTGCCTTCAGACAGGACAATCAGCCCCAGCATTTT.

This chain joins TRBV27 and TRBJ1-4; no definite D call. Germline V gene data show CDR1 as MNHEY and CDR2 as SMNVEV (reference sequence). The CDR3 extends over 15 amino acids. V was cut by 2 bases and J by 0 bases, with 7 bases left in between. CDR3 residues: CASSLIAATNEKLFF. Written as DNA, the CDR3 is TGTGCCAGCAGTTTAATTGCAGCAACTAATGAAAAACTGTTTTTT.

This clone was counted once. V is TRBV3-1 (or the pseudogene TRBV3-2) and J is TRBJ2-2; 9 bases match TRBD2. The V and J ends lost 2 bases and 4 bases, in that order; junction bases with no gene match: 8. CDR1 is LGHDT, CDR2 YNNKEL, per germline (reference sequence). This CDR3 has 17 residues. CDR3 nucleotide sequence: TGTGCCAGCAGCCAAATGCTGCTAGCGGGGCCCACCGGGGAGCTGTTTTTT. It translates to CASSQMLLAGPTGELFF.

The chain couples TRBV7-9 to TRBJ1-2; 9 bases are shared with TRBD1. The CDR3 has 15 residues. Trimming took 5 bases from V and 1 from J; bases not matched to a gene: 5. Germline V gene data show CDR1 as SEHNR and CDR2 as FQNEAQ (reference sequence). CDR3 residues: CASSLGTGNNYGYTF. CDR3 coding DNA: TGTGCCAGCAGCCTTGGGACAGGGAATAACTATGGCTACACCTTC.

This clone was seen only a few times. The chain is built from TRBV19 and TRBJ1-5; D not resolved. The CDR3 totals 15 residues. Trimming cost V 3 bases and J 0 bases, with 9 bases left between them. Germline V CDR1 and CDR2: LNHDA, SQIVND (reference sequence). The CDR3 protein is CASSMGFYSNQPQHF. The DNA of the CDR3 is TGTGCCAGTAGTATGGGCTTTTATAGCAATCAGCCCCAGCATTTT. The full variable domain, completed using reference TRBV19 and TRBJ1-5, is DGGITQSPKYLFRKEGQNVTLSCEQNLNHDAMYWYRQDPGQGLRLIYYSQIVNDFQKGDIAEGYSVSREKKESFPLTVTSAQKNPTAFYLCASSMGFYSNQPQHFGDGTRLSIL.

This sequence joins TRBV7-8 and TRBJ1-1, with a tentative D call TRBD1 (5 bases). This CDR3 is 15 amino acids long. Trimming removed 4 bases from V and 7 bases from J, with 19 bases in between. Germline CDR1 reads SGHVS; CDR2 reads FQNEAQ. For the CDR3, the DNA is TGTGCCAGCAGCTCGGACCGACCAGGGTTGGGTGAAGCTTTCTTT. Encoded protein: CASSSDRPGLGEAFF.

The chain is built from TRBV6-6 and TRBJ2-1, with 12 bases fitting TRBD1. The CDR3 has 17 residues. The germline gives CDR1 MNHNY, CDR2 SVGAGI (reference sequence). Trimming removed 5 bases from V and 5 bases from J; junction bases left unmatched: 10. The CDR3 DNA is TGTGCCAGCAGTCCTTACCACCGGGACAGGGGGCACAATGAGCAGTTCTTC. Protein sequence: CASSPYHRDRGHNEQFF.

This chain uses TRBV10-1 with TRBJ2-3; 8 nucleotides agree with TRBD2. CDR1 WNHNN and CDR2 SYGVQD come from the germline V gene (reference sequence). The length of the CDR3 is 14 residues. V gave up 6 bases and J gave up 4 bases; unmatched junction bases: 6. For the CDR3, the DNA is TGCGCCAGCAGCGACGGGAGGGCCGCAGATACGCAGTATTTT. It encodes CASSDGRAADTQYF.

This clone appeared many times. The V and J genes are TRBV7-7 and TRBJ1-2; TRBD1 is a possible D gene (6 bases). Trimming stripped 6 bases from V and 0 bases from J, with 14 bases between. The CDR3 totals 15 residues. Germline V CDR1 and CDR2: SSHAT, FNYEAQ (reference sequence). The CDR3 sequence: CASRGRGVTNYGYTF. Written as DNA, the CDR3 is TGTGCCAGCAGGGGGAGGGGGGTTACTAACTATGGCTACACCTTC.

V is TRBV11-3 and J is TRBJ2-7, with 7 bases aligning to TRBD2. The ends lost 4 bases at V and 1 base at J; junction bases unmatched: 13. Germline CDR1 is SGHNT and CDR2 is YENEEA. The CDR3 has 17 amino acids. The CDR3 here is CASSSLPAGVKSYEQYF. The DNA for the CDR3 is TGTGCCAGCAGCTCCCTACCGGCGGGGGTGAAGTCCTACGAGCAGTACTTC.

This clone was seen only a few times. The chain recombines TRBV10-1 with TRBJ2-7; D is perhaps TRBD2 (5 bases). V was pared by 6 bases and J by 0 bases, with 6 bases between. Germline V CDR1 and CDR2: WNHNN, SYGVQD (reference sequence). The CDR3 has 12 residues. DNA of the CDR3: TGCGCCAGCAGCAGCGGCTCCTACGAGCAGTACTTC. It yields the protein CASSSGSYEQYF.

This clone was observed a handful of times. The V gene is TRBV24-1, the J gene TRBJ1-2; TRBD1 agrees at 7 bases. The CDR3 covers 15 residues. J was trimmed by 6 bases and V by 4 bases; bases with no gene match: 10. CDR1 is KGHDR and CDR2 is SFDVKD in the germline V gene. CDR3 nucleotide sequence: TGTGCCACCAGTGACCCCAACGACAGGGTAAATGGCTACACCTTC. Translating it yields CATSDPNDRVNGYTF.

The chain is built from TRBV6-6 and TRBJ2-5; the match to TRBD1 covers 8 bases. Germline V CDR1 and CDR2: MNHNY, SVGAGI (reference sequence). This CDR3 has 16 residues. With V trimmed by 2 bases and J by 5 bases, 10 bases remained unmatched. The CDR3 nucleotides read TGTGCCAGCAGTTACGCAGCGCAGGGGGCTGGGGAGACCCAGTACTTC. Its translation: CASSYAAQGAGETQYF.

This sequence joins TRBV10-3 and TRBJ1-2; 11 bases line up with TRBD1. Germline CDR1 and CDR2: ENHRY and SYGVKD. V was pared by 5 bases and J by 2 bases, with 7 bases of the junction left unmatched. The CDR3 extends over 16 amino acids. The CDR3 loop is CAISQGTGGGNYGYTF. The CDR3 DNA sequence: TGTGCCATCAGTCAGGGGACAGGGGGAGGCAACTATGGCTACACCTTC.

This clone occurred a few times. The chain employs TRBV15 and TRBJ1-5; D not certain. The V end lost 1 base, the J end lost 0 bases, and 7 bases lay between the germline ends. This CDR3 region has 15 residues. Germline V gene sequence: CDR1 LNHNV, CDR2 YYDKDF (reference sequence). The CDR3 sequence is CATSRGPVSNQPQHF. CDR3 in DNA: TGTGCCACCAGCAGAGGTCCGGTTAGCAATCAGCCCCAGCATTTT.

The chain uses TRBV28 and TRBJ2-7; D is possibly TRBD2 (7 bases). This CDR3 has 17 residues. V was cut by 1 base and J by 0 bases, with 16 bases left in between. Per germline, CDR1 MDHEN and CDR2 SYDVKM. CDR3: CASSLLIRGASSYEQYF. Here the CDR3 DNA reads TGTGCCAGCAGTTTATTAATTCGGGGGGCTAGCTCCTACGAGCAGTACTTC.

This chain joins TRBV19 and TRBJ1-1; possibly TRBD1 for D (6 bases). The CDR3 sequence is 15 residues long. In germline, CDR1 is LNHDA, CDR2 SQIVND (reference sequence). V lost 3 bases and J lost 6, with 17 bases in between. The CDR3 here is CASSITGGLGAEAFF. The CDR3 coding sequence is TGTGCCAGTAGTATTACCGGGGGGCTGGGCGCTGAAGCTTTCTTT.

The rearrangement links TRBV19 to TRBJ1-1; the D gene is possibly TRBD1 (5 bases). The CDR3 is 15 amino acids. CDR1 is LNHDA and CDR2 is SQIVND in the germline V gene (reference sequence). V lost 2 bases and J 4 bases, leaving 14 bases between the germline ends. The CDR3 is CASSISDDGGTEAFF. DNA of the CDR3: TGTGCCAGTAGTATATCGGACGACGGGGGCACTGAAGCTTTCTTT.

CDR3 region: CASSLESGASSYEQYF. The CDR3 DNA reads as TGTGCCAGCAGCTTAGAGAGCGGGGCGAGCTCCTACGAGCAGTACTTC. The chain combines TRBV7-2 with TRBJ2-7; 7 bases fit TRBD2. V lost 1 base to trimming and J lost 0 bases; unmatched junction nucleotides: 6. CDR1 is SGHTA, CDR2 FQGNSA, per germline. This CDR3 has 16 amino acids. Using reference TRBV7-2 and TRBJ2-7 for the parts outside the CDR3, the full variable domain is GAGVSQSPSNKVTEKGKDVELRCDPISGHTALYWYRQSLGQGLEFLIYFQGNSAPDKSGLPSDRFSAERTGGSVSTLTIQRTQQEDSAVYLCASSLESGASSYEQYFGPGTRLTVT.

V gene TRBV10-3 combines with J gene TRBJ2-2, with 13 bases fitting TRBD2. This CDR3 comprises 15 residues. The ends lost 6 bases at V and 2 bases at J; junction bases unmatched: 0. Germline assignment: CDR1 ENHRY and CDR2 SYGVKD. The CDR3 protein is CAIRGLAGNTGELFF. The CDR3 DNA reads as TGTGCCATCAGGGGACTAGCGGGAAACACCGGGGAGCTGTTTTTT.

The chain employs TRBV19 and TRBJ2-7; 9 positions match TRBD1. The CDR3 is 14 amino acids. The trim removed 3 bases at V and 7 bases at J, leaving 7 bases unmatched. CDR1 and CDR2 (germline): LNHDA, SQIVND (reference sequence). The CDR3 reads CASSIDGTGPEQYF. The CDR3 nucleotides read TGTGCCAGTAGTATTGATGGGACAGGGCCGGAGCAGTACTTC.

The rearrangement joins TRBV4-1 to TRBJ2-3; D is undetermined. CDR1 and CDR2 from the germline V gene are MGHRA and YSYEKL. There are 12 residues in the CDR3. V gave up 4 bases and J gave up 4 bases, with 6 bases separating them. CDR3 bases: TGCGCCAGCAGCCCGGTTGCAGATACGCAGTATTTT. Amino acid sequence: CASSPVADTQYF.

This clone has a handful of counts. This rearrangement joins TRBV7-3 to TRBJ2-1, with TRBD2 identical over 12 bases. CDR1 and CDR2 (germline): SGHTA, FQGTGA. The CDR3 loop spans 17 amino acids. The junction had 10 bases not matched to a gene; V was cut back by 5 bases and J by 5 bases. The CDR3 DNA follows: TGTGCCAGCAGCCCCCGGCTAGCGGGAGGGACACACAATGAGCAGTTCTTC. It specifies CASSPRLAGGTHNEQFF.

V gene TRBV2 combines with J gene TRBJ1-2, with unresolved D. V dropped 5 bases and J dropped 5 bases, with 6 bases sitting between them. The CDR3 loop spans 11 amino acids. Germline CDR1 reads SNHLY; CDR2 reads FYNNEI. The CDR3 region is CASSMEYGYTF. The CDR3 bases are TGTGCCAGCAGTATGGAGTATGGCTACACCTTC. Combining the CDR3 with reference TRBV2 and TRBJ1-2 gives the whole variable domain EPEVTQTPSHQVTQMGQEVILRCVPISNHLYFYWYRQILGQKVEFLVSFYNNEISEKSEIFDDQFSVERPDGSNFTLKIRSTKLEDSAMYFCASSMEYGYTFGSGTRLTVV.